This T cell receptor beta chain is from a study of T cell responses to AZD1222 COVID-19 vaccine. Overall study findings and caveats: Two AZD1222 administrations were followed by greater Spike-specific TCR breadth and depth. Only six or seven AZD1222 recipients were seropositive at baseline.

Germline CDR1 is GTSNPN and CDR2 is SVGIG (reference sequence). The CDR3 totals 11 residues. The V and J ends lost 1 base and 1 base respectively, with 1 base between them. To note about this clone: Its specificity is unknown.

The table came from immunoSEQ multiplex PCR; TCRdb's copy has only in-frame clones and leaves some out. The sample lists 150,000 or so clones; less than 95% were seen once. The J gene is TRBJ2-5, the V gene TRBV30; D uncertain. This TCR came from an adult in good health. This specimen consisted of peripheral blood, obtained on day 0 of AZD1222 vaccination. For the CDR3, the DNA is TGTGCCTGGAGTGCCCAAGAGACCCAGTACTTC. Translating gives CAWSAQETQYF.